The subject of this entry is one TCR beta chain. What it binds is not known. Only in-frame clones appear in the TCRdb table, and some are missing; sequencing was by immunoSEQ multiplex PCR. The sample carries about 26,000 clones, about 80% recorded once. The germline gives CDR1 SEHNR, CDR2 FQNEAQ (reference sequence). V shed 4 bases, J shed 1 base, and the junction held 5 bases outside the gene matches. This CDR3 comprises 15 residues. The sample is drawn from a study of memory CD4+ T cells and cytomegalovirus serostatus. Study-wide results and limits: Suggested: most of the CMV-linked TCR signature lies in CD4+ memory cells. Each of 67 CMV-associated TCRbeta sequences occurred in one to five individuals.

The sort gate was single viable CD3+CD4+CD8-CD45RO+ cells for memory CD4+ T cells. This TCR was recovered from an adult in good health and CMV-seronegative. What was sequenced was memory CD4+ T cells from blood. The chain employs TRBV7-9 and TRBJ2-7, with 9 bases fitting TRBD1. CDR3 in amino acids: CASSSDRGNSYEQYF. CDR3 DNA: TGTGCCAGCAGCTCAGACAGGGGGAATTCCTACGAGCAGTACTTC.